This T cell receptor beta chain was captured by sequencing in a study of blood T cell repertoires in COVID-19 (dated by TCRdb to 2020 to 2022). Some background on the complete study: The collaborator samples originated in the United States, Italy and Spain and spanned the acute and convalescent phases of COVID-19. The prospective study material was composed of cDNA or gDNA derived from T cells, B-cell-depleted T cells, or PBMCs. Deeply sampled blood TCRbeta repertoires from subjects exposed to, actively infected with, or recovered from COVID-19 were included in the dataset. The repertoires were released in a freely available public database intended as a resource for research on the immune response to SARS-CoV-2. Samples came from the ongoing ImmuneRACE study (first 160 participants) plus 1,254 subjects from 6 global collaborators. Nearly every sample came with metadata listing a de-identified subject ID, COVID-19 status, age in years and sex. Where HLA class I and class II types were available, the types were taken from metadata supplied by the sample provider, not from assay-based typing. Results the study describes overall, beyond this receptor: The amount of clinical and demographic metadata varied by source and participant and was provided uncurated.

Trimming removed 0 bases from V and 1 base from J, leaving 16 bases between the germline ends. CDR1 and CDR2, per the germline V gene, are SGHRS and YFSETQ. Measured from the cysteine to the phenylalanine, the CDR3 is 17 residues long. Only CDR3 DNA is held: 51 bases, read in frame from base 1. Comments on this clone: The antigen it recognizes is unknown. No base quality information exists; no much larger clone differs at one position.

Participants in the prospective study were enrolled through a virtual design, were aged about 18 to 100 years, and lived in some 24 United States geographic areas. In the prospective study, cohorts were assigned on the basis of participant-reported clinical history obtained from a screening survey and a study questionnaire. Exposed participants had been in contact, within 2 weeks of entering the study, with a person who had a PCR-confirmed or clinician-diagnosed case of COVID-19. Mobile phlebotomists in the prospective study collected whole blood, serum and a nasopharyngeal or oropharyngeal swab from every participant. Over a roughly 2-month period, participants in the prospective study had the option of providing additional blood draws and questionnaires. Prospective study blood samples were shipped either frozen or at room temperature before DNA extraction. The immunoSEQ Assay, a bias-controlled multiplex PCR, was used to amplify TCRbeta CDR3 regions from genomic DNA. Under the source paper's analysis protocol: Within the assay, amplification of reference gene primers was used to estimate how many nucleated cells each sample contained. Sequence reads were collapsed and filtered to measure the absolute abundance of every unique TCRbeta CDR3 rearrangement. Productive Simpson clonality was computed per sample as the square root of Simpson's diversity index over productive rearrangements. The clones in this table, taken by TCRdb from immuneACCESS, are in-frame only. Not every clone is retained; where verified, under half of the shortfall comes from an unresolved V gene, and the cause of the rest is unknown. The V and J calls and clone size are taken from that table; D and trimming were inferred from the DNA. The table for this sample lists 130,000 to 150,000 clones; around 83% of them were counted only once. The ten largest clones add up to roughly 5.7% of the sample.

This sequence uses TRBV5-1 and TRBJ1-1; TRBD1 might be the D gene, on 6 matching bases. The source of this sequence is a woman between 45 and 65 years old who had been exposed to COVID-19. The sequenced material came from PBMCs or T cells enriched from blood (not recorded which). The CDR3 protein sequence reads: CASSLAGAGRTNTEAFF. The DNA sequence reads TGCGCCAGCAGCTTGGCAGGGGCCGGCAGAACGAACACTGAAGCTTTCTTT.